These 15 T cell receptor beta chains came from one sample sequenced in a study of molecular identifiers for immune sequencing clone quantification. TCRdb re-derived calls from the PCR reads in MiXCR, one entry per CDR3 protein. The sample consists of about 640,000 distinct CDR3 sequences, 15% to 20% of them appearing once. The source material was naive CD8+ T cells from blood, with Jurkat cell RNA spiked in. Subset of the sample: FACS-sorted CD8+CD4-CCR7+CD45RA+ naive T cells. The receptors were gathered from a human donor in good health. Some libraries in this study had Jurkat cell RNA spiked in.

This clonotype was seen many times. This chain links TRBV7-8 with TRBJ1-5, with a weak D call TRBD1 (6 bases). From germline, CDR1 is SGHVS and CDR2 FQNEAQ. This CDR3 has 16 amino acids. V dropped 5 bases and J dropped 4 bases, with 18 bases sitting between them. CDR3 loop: CASSPFPPGANQPQHF. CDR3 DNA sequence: TGTGCCAGCAGCCCTTTTCCACCAGGGGCAAATCAGCCCCAGCATTTT.

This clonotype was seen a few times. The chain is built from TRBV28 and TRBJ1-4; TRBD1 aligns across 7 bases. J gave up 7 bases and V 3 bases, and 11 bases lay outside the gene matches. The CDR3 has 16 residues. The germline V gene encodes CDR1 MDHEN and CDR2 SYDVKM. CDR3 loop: CASSLKGAYVSEKLFF. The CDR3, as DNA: TGTGCCAGCAGTTTGAAGGGGGCCTACGTTAGTGAAAAACTGTTTTTT.

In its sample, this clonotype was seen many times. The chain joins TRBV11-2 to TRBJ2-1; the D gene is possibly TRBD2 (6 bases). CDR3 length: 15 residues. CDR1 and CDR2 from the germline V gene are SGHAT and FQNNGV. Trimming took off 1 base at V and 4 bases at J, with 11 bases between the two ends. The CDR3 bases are TGTGCCAGCAGCTTAGTCTCTAGCGTATACAATGAGCAGTTCTTC. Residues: CASSLVSSVYNEQFF. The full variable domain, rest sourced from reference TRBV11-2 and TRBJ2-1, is EAGVAQSPRYKIIEKRQSVAFWCNPISGHATLYWYQQILGQGPKLLIQFQNNGVVDDSQLPKDRFSAERLKGVDSTLKIQPAKLEDSAVYLCASSLVSSVYNEQFFGPGTRLTVL.

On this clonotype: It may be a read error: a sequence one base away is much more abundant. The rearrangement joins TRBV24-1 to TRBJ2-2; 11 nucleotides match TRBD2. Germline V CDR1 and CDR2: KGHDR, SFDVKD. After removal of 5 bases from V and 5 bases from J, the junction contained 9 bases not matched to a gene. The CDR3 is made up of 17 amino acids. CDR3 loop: CATSGPSSGRLTGELFF. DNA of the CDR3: TGTGCCACCAGTGGCCCGTCTAGCGGGAGGTTAACCGGGGAGCTGTTTTTT.

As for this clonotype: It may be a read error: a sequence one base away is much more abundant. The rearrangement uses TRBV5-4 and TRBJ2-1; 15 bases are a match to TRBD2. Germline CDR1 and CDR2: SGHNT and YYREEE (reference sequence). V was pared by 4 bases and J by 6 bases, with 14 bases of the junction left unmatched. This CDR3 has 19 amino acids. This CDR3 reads CASSPSGLAGGGLTNEQFF. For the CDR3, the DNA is TGTGCCAGCAGCCCGTCGGGACTAGCGGGAGGAGGGCTTACCAATGAGCAGTTCTTC.

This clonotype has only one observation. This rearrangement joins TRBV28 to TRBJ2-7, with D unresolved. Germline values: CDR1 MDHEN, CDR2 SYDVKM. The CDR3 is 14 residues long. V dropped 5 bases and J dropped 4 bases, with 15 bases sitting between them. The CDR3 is CASSHIQWRYEQYF. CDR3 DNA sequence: TGTGCCAGCAGTCACATACAGTGGCGGTACGAGCAGTACTTC.

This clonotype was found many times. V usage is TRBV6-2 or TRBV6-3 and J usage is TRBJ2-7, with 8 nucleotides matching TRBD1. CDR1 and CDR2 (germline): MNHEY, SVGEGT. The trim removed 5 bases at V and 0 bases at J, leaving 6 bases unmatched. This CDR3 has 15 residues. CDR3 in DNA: TGTGCCAGCAGTCCACGGACAGGGTTCTCCTACGAGCAGTACTTC. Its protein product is CASSPRTGFSYEQYF.

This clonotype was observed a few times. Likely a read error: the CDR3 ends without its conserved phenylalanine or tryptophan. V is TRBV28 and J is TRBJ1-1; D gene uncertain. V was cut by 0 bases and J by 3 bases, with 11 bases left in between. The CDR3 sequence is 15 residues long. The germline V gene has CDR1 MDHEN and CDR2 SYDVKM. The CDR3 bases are TGTGCCAGCAGTTTATGGGGGAGCCGGGACACTGAAGCTTTCTCT. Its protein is CASSLWGSRDTEAFS.

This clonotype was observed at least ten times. The CDR3 loop reads CASSPAADQETQYF. The CDR3 nucleotides read TGTGCCAGCAGCCCCGCGGCGGACCAAGAGACCCAGTACTTC. This sequence joins TRBV7-8 and TRBJ2-5, with D uncertain. The germline CDR1 and CDR2 sequences are SGHVS and FQNEAQ. The CDR3 spans 14 residues. The V end was cut by 5 bases, the J end by 0 bases, with 10 bases between.

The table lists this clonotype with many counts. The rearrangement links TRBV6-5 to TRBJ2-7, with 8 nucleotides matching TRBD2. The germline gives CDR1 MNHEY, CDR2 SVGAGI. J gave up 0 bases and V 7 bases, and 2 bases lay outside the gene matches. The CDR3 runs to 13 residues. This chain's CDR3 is CASTGGSSYEQYF. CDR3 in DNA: TGTGCCAGCACGGGGGGGAGCTCCTACGAGCAGTACTTC.

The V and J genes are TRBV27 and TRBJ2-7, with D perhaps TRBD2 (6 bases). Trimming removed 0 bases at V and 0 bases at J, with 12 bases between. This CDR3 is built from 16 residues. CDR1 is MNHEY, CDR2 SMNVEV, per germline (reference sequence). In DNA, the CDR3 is TGTGCCAGCAGTTTATCGGCCGTCGGGAGCTCCTACGAGCAGTACTTC. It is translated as CASSLSAVGSSYEQYF.

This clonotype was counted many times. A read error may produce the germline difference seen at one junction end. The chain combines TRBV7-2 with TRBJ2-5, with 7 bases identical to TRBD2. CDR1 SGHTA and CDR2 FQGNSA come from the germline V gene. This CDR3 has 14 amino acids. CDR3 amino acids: CASSPGIAGSPWNF. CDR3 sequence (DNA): TGTGCCAGCAGCCCTGGGATAGCGGGCTCTCCCTGGAACTTC.

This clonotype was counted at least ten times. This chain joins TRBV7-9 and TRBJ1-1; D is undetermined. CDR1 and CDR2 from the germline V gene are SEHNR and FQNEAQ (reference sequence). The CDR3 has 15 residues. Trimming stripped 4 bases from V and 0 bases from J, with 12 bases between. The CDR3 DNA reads TGTGCCAGCAGCTCCTCGACACTAATGAACACTGAAGCTTTCTTT. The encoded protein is CASSSSTLMNTEAFF.

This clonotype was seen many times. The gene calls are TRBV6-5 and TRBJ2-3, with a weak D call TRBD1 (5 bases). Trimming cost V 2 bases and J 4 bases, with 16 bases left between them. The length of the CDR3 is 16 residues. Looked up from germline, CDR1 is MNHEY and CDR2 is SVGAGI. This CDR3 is CASSYRQSISPDTQYF. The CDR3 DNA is TGTGCCAGCAGTTACCGACAGTCTATATCTCCAGATACGCAGTATTTT.

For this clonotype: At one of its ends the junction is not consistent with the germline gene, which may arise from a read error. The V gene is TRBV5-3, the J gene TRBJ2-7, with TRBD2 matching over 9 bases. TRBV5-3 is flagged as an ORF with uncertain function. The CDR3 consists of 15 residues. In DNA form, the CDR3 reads TGTGCCGGCAGCTTCTCGGCTAGCGGGAACTACAAGCAGTACTTC. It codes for CAGSFSASGNYKQYF.